The clone carrying this TCR beta chain was found many times. Its antigen is as yet unknown. The CDR3 covers 15 residues. Germline CDR1 DFQATT, CDR2 SNEGSKA (reference sequence). V was shortened by 3 bases and J by 0 bases, with 13 bases between the two germline ends. The sample belongs to a study of T-cell reconstitution after alpha-beta-depleted transplantation in children. It was with unique molecular identifiers that the TCRbeta library was prepared. TCRdb re-called the PCR reads with MiXCR, one entry per CDR3 protein. The data show 200,000 to 300,000 distinct CDR3 sequences, with 25% seen just once and roughly 2.6% held by the top ten. Notes on the study in general: Hyperexpanded clones declined; after one year, newly produced T cells mostly supplied diversity. Expanded graft clones, several hundred of them, were reportedly the source of alpha-beta T cells about two months after transplant.

Specimen: PBMCs, collected before TCRalphabeta/CD19-depleted stem cell transplant. The rearrangement joins TRBV20-1 to TRBJ2-3, with unresolved D. The clonotype was recovered from a girl between 2 and 10 years old with Fanconi anemia, due to receive a stem cell transplant. CDR3 in DNA: TGCAGTGCTAGGGGTGGAAGTGGAAGCACAGATACGCAGTATTTT. Protein product: CSARGGSGSTDTQYF.